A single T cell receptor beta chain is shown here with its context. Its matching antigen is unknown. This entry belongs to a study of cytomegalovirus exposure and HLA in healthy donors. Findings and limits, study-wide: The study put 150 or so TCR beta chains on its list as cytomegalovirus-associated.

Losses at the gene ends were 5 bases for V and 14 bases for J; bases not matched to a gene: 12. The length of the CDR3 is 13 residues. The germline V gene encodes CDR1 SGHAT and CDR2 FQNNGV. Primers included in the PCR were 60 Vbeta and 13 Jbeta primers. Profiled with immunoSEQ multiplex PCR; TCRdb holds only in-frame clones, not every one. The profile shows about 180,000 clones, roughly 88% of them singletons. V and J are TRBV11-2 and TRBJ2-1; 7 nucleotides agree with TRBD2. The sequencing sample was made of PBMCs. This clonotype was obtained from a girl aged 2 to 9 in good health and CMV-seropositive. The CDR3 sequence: CASSPGRTSRKFF. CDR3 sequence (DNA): TGTGCCAGCAGCCCAGGAAGGACTAGTAGGAAGTTCTTC. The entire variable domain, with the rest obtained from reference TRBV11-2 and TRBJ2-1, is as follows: EAGVAQSPRYKIIEKRQSVAFWCNPISGHATLYWYQQILGQGPKLLIQFQNNGVVDDSQLPKDRFSAERLKGVDSTLKIQPAKLEDSAVYLCASSPGRTSRKFFGPGTRLTVL.